Below, 32 T cell receptor beta chains from the same sample are listed, as sequenced in a study of cytomegalovirus exposure and HLA in healthy donors (dated 2017 in TCRdb). To prepare the library, the immunoSEQ multiplex PCR assay was applied. For the multiplex PCR, a mixture combining 60 forward primers for TCR Vbeta segments and 13 reverse primers for TCR Jbeta segments was used. TCRdb re-hosts the immuneACCESS table, in-frame sequences only. Its copies lack some clones; in the studies checked, an unresolved V gene accounts for under half of them, and the cause for the rest is not known. In all, the sample holds some 71,000 clones, and about 70% of those were seen once. The ten biggest clones cover around 3% of the sample. What was sequenced was PBMCs. The source of these receptors is a young man in good health and CMV-seronegative.

As regards this clone: Other DNA sequences in the same sample also yield this CDR3. The rearrangement links TRBV4-3 to TRBJ2-2; 8 bases are a match to TRBD2. Germline CDR1 LGHNA, CDR2 YSLEER. J was trimmed by 0 bases and V by 5 bases; bases with no gene match: 8. CDR3 size: 17 residues. CDR3 sequence: CASSSHAGGTNTGELFF. CDR3 DNA: TGCGCCAGCAGCTCCCATGCGGGGGGAACGAACACCGGGGAGCTGTTTTTT.

V usage is TRBV2 and J usage is TRBJ2-1, with D hard to call. The CDR3 runs 14 residues. Germline assignment: CDR1 SNHLY and CDR2 FYNNEI. The V end lost 7 bases, the J end lost 0 bases, and 10 bases lay between the germline ends. CDR3 nucleotide sequence: TGTGCCAGCATGACCCCTAGCTCCTACAATGAGCAGTTCTTC. The encoded protein is CASMTPSSYNEQFF.

V usage is TRBV7-8 and J usage is TRBJ2-4; D is perhaps TRBD1 (5 bases). Trimming cost V 1 base and J 0 bases, with 10 bases left between them. The CDR3 covers 16 residues. Germline V gene data show CDR1 as SGHVS and CDR2 as FQNEAQ. The CDR3 nucleotides are TGTGCCAGCAGCTTAGGACAGTCATTAGCCAAAAACATTCAGTACTTC. Translated: CASSLGQSLAKNIQYF.

The DNA for the CDR3 is TGTGCCAGCAGCCCGGACAACTCCTACGAGCAGTACTTC. Residues: CASSPDNSYEQYF. The J gene is TRBJ2-7, the V gene TRBV6-1, with D possibly TRBD1 on 5 matching bases. V dropped 6 bases and J dropped 0 bases, with 9 bases sitting between them. CDR3 length equals 13 residues. Germline V CDR1 and CDR2: MNHNS, SASEGT.

J is TRBJ2-2 and V is TRBV2; 8 bases fit TRBD2. Germline lookup yields CDR1 SNHLY and CDR2 FYNNEI. CDR3 length: 17 amino acids. After removal of 1 base from V and 5 bases from J, the junction contained 9 bases not matched to a gene. The CDR3 reads CASSEEWRGELTGELFF. The CDR3 DNA reads TGTGCCAGCAGTGAAGAATGGCGGGGGGAGCTTACCGGGGAGCTGTTTTTT.

This clone was detected a few times. The chain links TRBV27 to TRBJ2-7; D remains ambiguous. V was cut by 5 bases and J by 0 bases, with 17 bases left in between. CDR1 is MNHEY and CDR2 is SMNVEV in the germline V gene (reference sequence). The CDR3 extends over 16 amino acids. The CDR3 DNA follows: TGTGCCAGCAGTCCCCTGGGTTTGACACTCTCCTACGAGCAGTACTTC. As protein: CASSPLGLTLSYEQYF.

V is TRBV5-1 and J is TRBJ2-2; a weak D match, TRBD2 (7 bases). The CDR3 is made up of 16 amino acids. Germline V lookup: CDR1 SGHRS, CDR2 YFSETQ. V was cut by 0 bases and J by 0 bases, with 9 bases left in between. This CDR3 reads CASSLAGGPNTGELFF. In DNA, the CDR3 is TGCGCCAGCAGCTTGGCGGGGGGCCCGAACACCGGGGAGCTGTTTTTT.

In DNA, the CDR3 is TGTGCCAGCAGCGTAGCTTTAGGGGGGGAAGAGACCCAGTACTTC. Translating gives CASSVALGGEETQYF. The J gene is TRBJ2-5, the V gene TRBV9, with D possibly TRBD2 on 7 matching bases. With 0 bases removed from V and 3 bases from J, the gap between germline ends came to 12 bases. The CDR3 has 15 amino acids. Germline-derived CDR1 and CDR2 are SGDLS and YYNGEE.

This chain joins TRBV4-1 and TRBJ2-1; TRBD1 aligns across 8 bases. There are 15 residues in the CDR3. The germline V gene has CDR1 MGHRA and CDR2 YSYEKL. With V trimmed by 2 bases and J by 7 bases, 7 bases remained unmatched. The CDR3 DNA sequence: TGCGCCAGCAGCCAACCCAGGACAGGGAAGAATGAGCAGTTCTTC. Its translation is CASSQPRTGKNEQFF.

This chain joins TRBV27 and TRBJ2-3; 11 bases line up with TRBD2. Germline-derived CDR1 and CDR2 are MNHEY and SMNVEV (reference sequence). CDR3 size: 15 residues. Trimming cost V 5 bases and J 1 base; bases outside gene matches: 2. CDR3 sequence: CASSGLAGGTDTQYF. The DNA of the CDR3 is TGTGCCAGCAGTGGACTAGCGGGTGGCACAGATACGCAGTATTTT.

The genes are TRBV9 and TRBJ2-7; D might be TRBD1 (5 bases). The CDR3 sequence is 13 residues long. With 4 bases removed from V and 5 bases from J, the gap between germline ends came to 13 bases. The V gene's germline CDR1 is SGDLS and CDR2 YYNGEE. The CDR3 sequence is CASSPPWGHEQYF. CDR3 in DNA: TGTGCCAGCAGCCCCCCATGGGGCCACGAGCAGTACTTC.

This chain's CDR3 is CASSMGQGSSPLHF. CDR3 DNA: TGTGCCAGTAGTATGGGACAGGGGTCTTCACCCCTCCACTTT. The chain uses TRBV19 and TRBJ1-6; 10 bases match TRBD1. Germline loops: CDR1 LNHDA, CDR2 SQIVND (reference sequence). V was pared by 3 bases and J by 9 bases, with 2 bases of the junction left unmatched. The CDR3 sequence is 14 residues long.

The chain combines TRBV7-8 with TRBJ1-6; D is perhaps TRBD1 (6 bases). Trimming stripped 5 bases from V and 7 bases from J, with 15 bases between. This CDR3 has 15 amino acids. Per germline, CDR1 SGHVS and CDR2 FQNEAQ. CDR3 bases: TGTGCCAGCAGCCTAAGACAGGACCCCAATTCACCCCTCCACTTT. Amino acids: CASSLRQDPNSPLHF.

This chain links TRBV25-1 with TRBJ2-7; D not certain. Germline V gene sequence: CDR1 MGHDK, CDR2 SYGVNS. Trimming cost V 1 base and J 5 bases, with 3 bases left between them. The CDR3 runs 11 residues. The CDR3 nucleotides are TGTGCCAGCAGTGAATTCGACGAGCAGTACTTC. The encoded protein is CASSEFDEQYF.

This clone was recorded once. This sequence joins TRBV7-6 and TRBJ2-7; 7 bases are shared with TRBD2. The CDR3 extends over 14 amino acids. The germline gives CDR1 SGHVS, CDR2 FNYEAQ. J lost 2 bases, V lost 3 bases, and 4 bases had no gene match. CDR3 amino acids: CASSLPGGTYEQYF. The CDR3 nucleotides read TGTGCCAGCAGCTTGCCGGGGGGAACCTACGAGCAGTACTTC.

J is TRBJ2-5 and V is TRBV19, with 12 bases aligning to TRBD1. V dropped 4 bases and J dropped 1; count of bases not matched to a gene: 7. Germline CDR1 LNHDA, CDR2 SQIVND (reference sequence). This CDR3 comprises 17 residues. The CDR3 protein is CASSTAGTGGFQETQYF. The CDR3, as DNA: TGTGCCAGTAGTACCGCCGGGACAGGGGGCTTCCAAGAGACCCAGTACTTC.

This chain joins TRBV9 and TRBJ1-3, with a weak D call TRBD1 (6 bases). Trimming left V 2 bases short and J 4 bases short, with 13 bases between. Per germline, CDR1 SGDLS and CDR2 YYNGEE. The CDR3 is 15 amino acids. CDR3 coding DNA: TGTGCCAGCAGCGTGGACAGTTCGGAAGGAAACACCATATATTTT. Translating gives CASSVDSSEGNTIYF.

The sample holds one count of this clone. This chain links TRBV12-5 with TRBJ2-5, with no clear D. In germline, CDR1 is LGHNT, CDR2 FRNRAP. Trimming removed 7 bases at V and 11 bases at J, with 20 bases between. The CDR3 has 13 residues. The CDR3 DNA reads TGTGCTAGTGCAAATAGTGGTACAGTAAGGCAGTACTTC. Translation: CASANSGTVRQYF.

This clone was seen only a few times. V and J are TRBV9 and TRBJ1-2, with D uncertain. Trimming removed 3 bases from V and 5 bases from J, with 8 bases in between. The CDR3 loop spans 12 amino acids. The germline CDR1 and CDR2 sequences are SGDLS and YYNGEE. The CDR3 bases are TGTGCCAGCAGCGGGCCTTCGTATGGCTACACCTTC. It yields the protein CASSGPSYGYTF.

The chain joins TRBV28 to TRBJ1-1; the match to TRBD1 covers 10 bases. This CDR3 is 13 amino acids long. Per germline, CDR1 MDHEN and CDR2 SYDVKM. V gave up 5 bases and J gave up 5 bases; unmatched junction bases: 2. This CDR3 is CASSTDRGTEAFF. The CDR3 DNA reads TGTGCCAGCAGTACGGACAGGGGGACTGAAGCTTTCTTT.

The V and J genes are TRBV11-3 and TRBJ2-7, with TRBD2 as a possible D gene (7 bases). CDR3 size: 15 residues. Between the trimmed V and J ends, which lost 3 bases and 5 bases, there was a span of 17 bases. Per the germline V gene, CDR1 is SGHNT and CDR2 is YENEEA. CDR3 region: CASSLGGAVVHEQYF. The CDR3 DNA reads as TGTGCCAGCAGCTTGGGGGGGGCGGTGGTGCACGAGCAGTACTTC.

The V gene is TRBV2, the J gene TRBJ1-6; D gene ambiguous. Germline CDR1 and CDR2: SNHLY and FYNNEI. V was pared by 10 bases and J by 0 bases, with 16 bases between. This CDR3 is built from 16 residues. In nucleotides, the CDR3 is TGTGCCACCACCCCCGGGGTTAGCTCCTATAATTCACCCCTCCACTTT. Amino acids: CATTPGVSSYNSPLHF.

The rearrangement uses TRBV7-6 and TRBJ2-6; D possibly corresponds to TRBD1 (5 bases). The CDR3 runs to 19 residues. V lost 3 bases, J lost 0 bases, and 18 bases lay in between. CDR1 is SGHVS and CDR2 is FNYEAQ in the germline V gene. This chain's CDR3 is CASSFVKQGFISGANVLTF. DNA for the CDR3: TGTGCCAGCAGCTTTGTCAAGCAGGGCTTCATCTCTGGGGCCAACGTCCTGACTTTC.

As for this clone: Other nucleotide sequences in the sample specify the same CDR3. The chain recombines TRBV19 with TRBJ1-1; D perhaps matches TRBD1 (5 bases). V was shortened by 0 bases and J by 3 bases, with 5 bases between the two germline ends. Germline-derived CDR1 and CDR2 are LNHDA and SQIVND (reference sequence). The CDR3 has 13 amino acids. The CDR3 DNA follows: TGTGCCAGTAGTATAGACAGGGACACTGAAGCTTTCTTT. As protein: CASSIDRDTEAFF.

V is TRBV2 and J is TRBJ1-5; D remains ambiguous. Germline lookup yields CDR1 SNHLY and CDR2 FYNNEI. This CDR3 contains 13 residues. The ends were cut back, 3 bases at V and 11 bases at J, with 14 bases in the middle. CDR3 sequence (DNA): TGTGCCAGCAGTGAGTATCGCCCCCGGGCCCAGCATTTT. Translation: CASSEYRPRAQHF.

The chain has TRBV5-1 and TRBJ2-2; D is possibly TRBD1 (6 bases). Germline V gene sequence: CDR1 SGHRS, CDR2 YFSETQ. Deletions cut 4 bases from V and 1 base from J, with 8 bases between. The CDR3 is 14 residues long. CDR3 nucleotide sequence: TGCGCCAGCAGCACGACAGGGAACACCGGGGAGCTGTTTTTT. Translated: CASSTTGNTGELFF.

This chain joins TRBV2 and TRBJ2-1, with a possible D match to TRBD2 (7 bases). The CDR3 is 15 residues long. The V gene lost 4 bases and the J gene lost 6 bases, with 16 bases spanning the gap. Germline CDR1 is SNHLY and CDR2 is FYNNEI. CDR3 residues: CASSGGVGGLNEQFF. In nucleotides, the CDR3 is TGTGCCAGCAGTGGAGGGGTGGGGGGGCTCAATGAGCAGTTCTTC.

This chain uses TRBV5-6 with TRBJ2-3; 7 bases fit TRBD2. The CDR3 extends over 15 amino acids. CDR1 is SGHDT and CDR2 is YYEEEE in the germline V gene. The junction had 3 bases not matched to a gene; V was cut back by 0 bases and J by 2 bases. Written as DNA, the CDR3 is TGTGCCAGCAGCTTGGGTGGGGGGGACACAGATACGCAGTATTTT. The encoded protein is CASSLGGGDTDTQYF.

V usage is TRBV7-3 and J usage is TRBJ1-1, with TRBD1 as a possible D gene (5 bases). The CDR3 has 16 residues. Germline V gene data show CDR1 as SGHTA and CDR2 as FQGTGA. The V end was cut by 5 bases, the J end by 0 bases, with 16 bases between. The CDR3 nucleotides are TGTGCCAGCAGCCCCCTCGTAGGGACTTTGAACACTGAAGCTTTCTTT. It translates to CASSPLVGTLNTEAFF. The complete variable domain, with remaining parts taken from reference TRBV7-3 and TRBJ1-1, reads GAGVSQTPSNKVTEKGKYVELRCDPISGHTALYWYRQSLGQGPEFLIYFQGTGAADDSGLPNDRFFAVRPEGSVSTLKIQRTERGDSAVYLCASSPLVGTLNTEAFFGQGTRLTVV.

The chain couples TRBV2 to TRBJ1-5; D may be TRBD1 (5 bases). The V and J ends lost 6 bases and 1 base respectively, with 16 bases between them. The CDR3 totals 16 residues. Germline V gene lookup returns CDR1 SNHLY and CDR2 FYNNEI. Here the CDR3 reads CASRGRAGRSNQPQHF. The CDR3 bases are TGTGCCAGCAGAGGTCGGGCAGGGAGGAGCAATCAGCCCCAGCATTTT.

CDR3 in DNA: TGTGCCAGCAGTTTAGGGACTAGCGGGATGGAGACCCAGTACTTC. It specifies CASSLGTSGMETQYF. The chain joins TRBV27 to TRBJ2-5; 13 positions agree with TRBD2. V lost 2 bases and J lost 5; bases outside the gene matches: 2. The CDR3 is 15 amino acids. CDR1 and CDR2 (germline): MNHEY, SMNVEV (reference sequence).

CDR3 nucleotides: TGCGCCAGCAGCTTGGATCCACGAGTATCCTACGAGCAGTACTTC. This sequence encodes CASSLDPRVSYEQYF. The chain has TRBV5-1 and TRBJ2-7; D remains unclear. The V and J ends lost 0 bases and 1 base respectively, with 11 bases between them. Germline-derived CDR1 and CDR2 are SGHRS and YFSETQ. This CDR3 has 15 amino acids. The full variable domain, in which reference TRBV5-1 and TRBJ2-7 provide the parts outside the CDR3, is KAGVTQTPRYLIKTRGQQVTLSCSPISGHRSVSWYQQTPGQGLQFLFEYFSETQRNKGNFPGRFSGRQFSNSRSEMNVSTLELGDSALYLCASSLDPRVSYEQYFGPGTRLTVT.